These T cell receptor beta chains were read from a single sample in a study of T cells after yellow fever vaccination. TCRdb reprocessed the 5' RACE reads with MiXCR, giving one entry per CDR3 protein. The table includes some 320,000 distinct CDR3 sequences, approximately 9% detected once. Here the sequenced sample was PBMCs, taken on the day of the first yellow fever vaccination. These TCRs come from a man aged 18-30 years who received the YFV17D yellow fever vaccine. Both conserved end residues are part of each CDR3. The order of the fields is V gene, D gene, J gene, clone size, CDR3 protein, CDR3 DNA. The D gene is left open where the match is weak. Only some rows state a clone size, as once, few, many or a class for expanded clones.

>TRBV6-1|TRBD2|TRBJ2-5|-
CASTGLAGAEGQETQYF
TGTGCCAGCACCGGACTAGCGGGGGCGGAGGGTCAAGAGACCCAGTACTTC
>TRBV10-3|-|TRBJ1-5|few
CATSSAGDQPQHF
TGTGCCACCTCCTCCGCGGGGGACCAGCCCCAGCATTTT
>TRBV19|-|TRBJ1-1|-
CASRGLRAGRGDTEAFF
TGTGCCAGTAGAGGCCTACGAGCAGGCCGGGGGGACACTGAAGCTTTCTTT
>TRBV29-1|-|TRBJ2-1|few
CSGGNRFNNEQFF
TGCAGCGGGGGAAACAGGTTCAACAATGAGCAGTTCTTC
>TRBV6-1|-|TRBJ1-5|-
CASREREQRHQPQHF
TGTGCCAGCAGAGAGAGGGAACAGCGGCATCAGCCCCAGCATTTT
>TRBV12-3/TRBV12-4|-|TRBJ2-1|few
CASRRGLGNEQFF
TGTGCCAGCAGACGGGGACTTGGGAATGAGCAGTTCTTC
>TRBV11-1|TRBD2|TRBJ2-3|few
CASSLDGTLRLAGGDTQYF
TGTGCCAGCAGCTTAGACGGCACTTTAAGACTAGCGGGGGGAGATACGCAGTATTTT
>TRBV9|TRBD2|TRBJ2-5|few
CASSRTSGERYQETQYF
TGTGCCAGCAGCAGGACTAGCGGGGAGCGGTACCAAGAGACCCAGTACTTC
>TRBV19|-|TRBJ1-1|few
CAGRQNSNTEAFF
TGTGCCGGGAGACAGAACTCGAACACTGAAGCTTTCTTT
>TRBV6-1|TRBD1|TRBJ1-1|-
CASTGQGETTEAFF
TGTGCCAGCACCGGACAGGGGGAGACCACTGAAGCTTTCTTT
>TRBV5-4|TRBD2|TRBJ2-3|few
CASSTRLAGITDTQYF
TGTGCCAGCAGCACGAGACTAGCGGGAATCACAGATACGCAGTATTTT
>TRBV5-4|-|TRBJ1-4|few
CASSFLGGNEKLFF
TGTGCCAGCAGCTTCTTAGGGGGGAATGAAAAACTGTTTTTT
>TRBV7-9|-|TRBJ2-7|few
CASSNPGHGQYF
TGTGCCAGCAGCAACCCGGGACACGGGCAGTACTTC
>TRBV18|TRBD2|TRBJ2-5|many
CASSTSGAETQYF
TGTGCCAGCTCGACTAGCGGGGCGGAGACCCAGTACTTC
>TRBV18|TRBD2|TRBJ2-3|few
CASSPGTSKDTQYF
TGTGCCAGCTCACCCGGGACTAGTAAAGATACGCAGTATTTT
>TRBV5-1|-|TRBJ1-2|-
CASSINAGGSYGYTF
TGCGCCAGCAGCATCAATGCCGGGGGAAGCTATGGCTACACCTTC
>TRBV29-1|-|TRBJ1-4|-
CSVVDHPAEKLFF
TGCAGCGTCGTTGACCACCCAGCAGAAAAACTGTTTTTT
>TRBV5-1|-|TRBJ1-3|few
CASSLEVGGNTIYF
TGCGCCAGCAGCTTGGAAGTGGGCGGAAACACCATATATTTT
>TRBV28|-|TRBJ1-4|-
CASLSAGEKLFF
TGTGCCAGCCTAAGCGCGGGGGAAAAACTGTTTTTT